This TCR beta chain was found in a study of shared clonotypes between healthy human individuals. Notes on this clone: No antigen is known for it. Other nucleotide sequences in the sample specify the same CDR3.

The table came from immunoSEQ multiplex PCR; TCRdb's copy has only in-frame clones and leaves some out. The sample includes about 710,000 clones, approximately 72% of them seen just once. Overall study results and limits: Memory subsets generally showed lower estimated richness than naive subsets.

This CDR3 spans 14 amino acids. V dropped 8 bases and J dropped 1 base, with 13 bases sitting between them. CDR1 is SNHLY, CDR2 FYNNEI, per germline. The sequencing sample was made of memory CD4+ T cells sorted from blood. Subset described: CD45RA-negative fraction. J is TRBJ2-3 and V is TRBV2, with a tentative D call TRBD1 (6 bases). This TCR was sampled from a woman aged 30 to 39 in good health. CDR3 sequence reads: CASRSRQGTDTQYF. The CDR3 DNA reads TGTGCCAGCCGTTCCCGACAGGGCACAGATACGCAGTATTTT.